These 22 T cell receptor beta chains came from one sample sequenced in a study of regulatory T cells in long-lasting Graves disease. Described time point: newly diagnosed GD, antithyroid drugs for less than 3 months. TCR sequences were obtained from RNA taken from PBMCs. TCR beta libraries were built with iRepertoire HTBI primers and Arm-PCR of CDR3 regions. TCRdb redid the calling of the multiplex PCR reads with MiXCR, one entry per CDR3 protein. The sample contains around 470,000 distinct CDR3 sequences, 13% to 15% of which appear only once. The sample was also linked to a second study, of T cells in Graves' hyperthyroidism and ophthalmopathy.

The sequencing used peripheral blood mononuclear cells (PBMCs), collected at new diagnosis, from a patient treated with antithyroid drugs. The source of these receptors is a woman aged 45-60 years with Graves disease.

This clonotype has at least ten counts. This chain links TRBV12-3 or TRBV12-4 with TRBJ2-1; TRBD2 is a possible D gene (6 bases). Trimming took off 8 bases at V and 1 base at J, with 18 bases between the two ends. This CDR3 region has 16 residues. The CDR3 DNA sequence: TGTGCCAGCGGCCCCGGAGGAGGGAGATCCTACAATGAGCAGTTCTTC. This codes for CASGPGGGRSYNEQFF.

Only a few counts were recorded for this clonotype. This chain joins TRBV10-2 and TRBJ1-2; 9 nucleotides agree with TRBD1. The trim removed 0 bases at V and 1 base at J, leaving 6 bases unmatched. There are 17 residues in the CDR3. Germline CDR1 reads WSHSY; CDR2 reads SAAADI. CDR3 coding DNA: TGCGCCAGCAGTGAGTCTGGGACAGGGAGAAGTAACTATGGCTACACCTTC. As protein: CASSESGTGRSNYGYTF.

The rearrangement uses TRBV6-2 or TRBV6-3 and TRBJ1-5, with D unresolved. The V end lost 5 bases, the J end lost 1 base, and 15 bases lay between the germline ends. In germline, CDR1 is MNHEY, CDR2 SVGEGT. The CDR3 contains 16 residues. CDR3 sequence reads: CASSEFKRGSNQPQHF. DNA of the CDR3: TGTGCCAGCAGTGAATTCAAAAGAGGGAGCAATCAGCCCCAGCATTTT.

The table lists this clonotype with many counts. This rearrangement joins TRBV2 to TRBJ2-1; 16 nucleotides line up with TRBD2. Germline V lookup: CDR1 SNHLY, CDR2 FYNNEI. The CDR3 covers 16 residues. J gave up 8 bases and V 2 bases, and 3 bases lay outside the gene matches. CDR3 nucleotides: TGTGCCAGCAGTGAATCGGGACTAGCGGGAGGGCATGAGCAGTTCTTC. Protein product: CASSESGLAGGHEQFF.

The V call is TRBV27, the J call TRBJ2-1, with 14 bases aligning to TRBD2. Germline trimming cut 5 bases from V and 6 bases from J; bases unmatched to any gene: 15. The germline gives CDR1 MNHEY, CDR2 SMNVEV (reference sequence). The CDR3 loop spans 19 amino acids. The CDR3 DNA reads TGTGCCAGCAGTCCAACCGGGACTAGCGGGAGTCCCACCACCAATGAGCAGTTCTTC. This sequence encodes CASSPTGTSGSPTTNEQFF.

The table lists this clonotype with a few counts. The chain carries TRBV28 and TRBJ2-5; D is unresolved. Trimming pared 11 bases from V and 5 bases from J, leaving 24 bases between. Germline CDR1 is MDHEN and CDR2 is SYDVKM. The CDR3 is 15 amino acids. DNA for the CDR3: TGTGCCTCGGGCACTTCGGGTAGTCCGGCGGAGACCCAGTACTTC. Protein product: CASGTSGSPAETQYF.

The sample holds many counts of this clonotype. The chain carries TRBV2 and TRBJ1-1, with D unresolved. The CDR3 sequence is 14 residues long. Germline CDR1 is SNHLY and CDR2 is FYNNEI. V was clipped by 4 bases and J by 1 base, with 10 bases between them. CDR3 amino acids: CASSVRFENTEAFF. As DNA, the CDR3 is TGTGCCAGCAGTGTTCGGTTCGAGAACACTGAAGCTTTCTTT.

This clonotype occurred many times. The genes are TRBV7-9 and TRBJ1-1; no clear D. Germline lookup yields CDR1 SEHNR and CDR2 FQNEAQ (reference sequence). This CDR3 spans 14 amino acids. V lost 5 bases and J lost 2, with 12 bases in between. CDR3 amino acids: CASSTRQLNTEAFF. The CDR3 nucleotides are TGTGCCAGCAGCACTCGACAACTAAACACTGAAGCTTTCTTT.

The CDR3: CASSVGPGGYYGYTF. For the CDR3, the DNA is TGTGCCAGCAGCGTAGGTCCAGGGGGGTACTATGGCTACACCTTC. V is TRBV9 and J is TRBJ1-2; 7 bases map to TRBD1. The trim removed 0 bases at V and 3 bases at J, leaving 5 bases unmatched. Germline CDR1 SGDLS, CDR2 YYNGEE. The CDR3 has 15 amino acids.

A few counts support this clonotype. The genes are TRBV24-1 and TRBJ1-1; the D is unclear. CDR1 KGHDR and CDR2 SFDVKD come from the germline V gene. V was trimmed by 4 bases and J by 1 base, leaving 6 bases between them. This CDR3 contains 13 residues. The DNA of the CDR3 is TGTGCCACCAGTGACTTTACGAACACTGAAGCTTTCTTT. Encoded protein: CATSDFTNTEAFF.

The sample holds many counts of this clonotype. The CDR3 sequence: CSARNWVEQYF. The CDR3 DNA reads as TGCAGTGCTAGGAATTGGGTCGAGCAGTACTTC. The chain uses TRBV20-1 and TRBJ2-7; D gene uncertain. The CDR3 extends over 11 amino acids. The germline V and J ends were trimmed by 3 bases and 6 bases, with 9 bases remaining between them. Germline CDR1 is DFQATT and CDR2 is SNEGSKA (reference sequence).

Ten or more counts support this clonotype. The chain combines TRBV12-3 or TRBV12-4 with TRBJ2-3; D possibly corresponds to TRBD2 (6 bases). The CDR3 contains 14 residues. Trimming cost V 3 bases and J 4 bases, with 11 bases left between them. Written as DNA, the CDR3 is TGTGCCAGCAGTTTGATCGGGACTGCAGATACGCAGTATTTT. It translates to CASSLIGTADTQYF.

This clonotype was counted many times. CDR3 in amino acids: CASSSKTPGQGQYF. Here the CDR3 DNA reads TGCGCCAGCAGCTCCAAAACACCGGGACAGGGACAGTACTTC. This sequence joins TRBV5-1 and TRBJ2-4; TRBD1 matches at 9 bases. The V gene's germline CDR1 is SGHRS and CDR2 YFSETQ. Germline trimming cut 3 bases from V and 13 bases from J; bases unmatched to any gene: 11. The CDR3 runs 14 residues. The variable domain in full, completed from reference TRBV5-1 and TRBJ2-4, reads KAGVTQTPRYLIKTRGQQVTLSCSPISGHRSVSWYQQTPGQGLQFLFEYFSETQRNKGNFPGRFSGRQFSNSRSEMNVSTLELGDSALYLCASSSKTPGQGQYFGAGTRLSVL.

In this sample, this clonotype turned up many times. V gene TRBV10-3 combines with J gene TRBJ2-6; D is possibly TRBD2 (6 bases). Germline lookup yields CDR1 ENHRY and CDR2 SYGVKD. The CDR3 spans 18 residues. V was clipped by 6 bases and J by 1 base, with 19 bases between them. The DNA for the CDR3 is TGTGCCATCAGGAGTGGGGTAGCGGCTAAATCTGGGGCCAACGTCCTGACTTTC. This translates into CAIRSGVAAKSGANVLTF.

This clonotype has at least ten counts. This chain connects TRBV2 to TRBJ1-1; D is uncertain. V shed 7 bases and J shed 7 bases, with 13 bases lying between them. CDR1 and CDR2 (germline): SNHLY, FYNNEI. The CDR3 loop spans 12 amino acids. CDR3 protein: CASTRRAVEAFF. The CDR3 nucleotides are TGTGCCAGCACCCGGAGGGCAGTTGAAGCTTTCTTT.

As to this clonotype: This sequence may be a read error, since a much larger clone differs from it by one base. The rearrangement uses TRBV20-1 and TRBJ2-1; D is ambiguous. V gave up 0 bases and J gave up 6 bases, with 9 bases separating them. This CDR3 comprises 13 residues. Germline V CDR1 and CDR2: DFQATT, SNEGSKA (reference sequence). CDR3 protein: CSARDINFNEQFF. CDR3 coding DNA: TGCAGTGCTAGAGATATTAATTTCAATGAGCAGTTCTTC.

In this sample, this clonotype turned up many times. The V gene is TRBV6-1, the J gene TRBJ1-1, with unresolved D. The CDR3 contains 13 residues. V was trimmed by 7 bases and J by 4 bases, leaving 13 bases between them. Germline V lookup: CDR1 MNHNS, CDR2 SASEGT. CDR3 coding DNA: TGTGCCAGCATGCGGACGGTCGGCACTGAAGCTTTCTTT. This gives the protein CASMRTVGTEAFF.

This clonotype turned up a few times. V usage is TRBV29-1 and J usage is TRBJ2-7; 9 bases are shared with TRBD1. CDR3 size: 13 residues. J was trimmed by 2 bases and V by 6 bases; bases with no gene match: 5. Germline CDR1 is SQVTM and CDR2 is ANQGSEA. CDR3 region: CSVAGTGPYEQYF. The DNA for the CDR3 is TGCAGCGTAGCCGGGACAGGGCCCTACGAGCAGTACTTC.

This clonotype was counted ten times or more. This chain uses TRBV5-4 with TRBJ1-1, with D unresolved. CDR1 SGHNT and CDR2 YYREEE come from the germline V gene (reference sequence). The CDR3 covers 14 residues. Between the trimmed V and J ends, which lost 4 bases and 0 bases, there was a span of 10 bases. The CDR3 loop is CASSQGLMNTEAFF. In DNA form, the CDR3 reads TGTGCCAGCAGCCAAGGACTGATGAACACTGAAGCTTTCTTT.

This clonotype occurred many times. This sequence joins TRBV12-3 or TRBV12-4 and TRBJ2-2; 8 nucleotides match TRBD2. The junction had 5 bases not matched to a gene; V was cut back by 5 bases and J by 6 bases. CDR3 length equals 14 residues. CDR3: CASSHRLAPGELFF. CDR3 in DNA: TGTGCCAGCAGTCACCGACTAGCGCCCGGGGAGCTGTTTTTT.

Only a few counts were recorded for this clonotype. The rearrangement uses TRBV14 and TRBJ2-7; maybe TRBD2 (6 bases). The CDR3 runs to 17 residues. V dropped 3 bases and J dropped 0 bases, with 18 bases sitting between them. The germline V gene encodes CDR1 SGHDN and CDR2 FVKESK. CDR3 sequence reads: CASSHSGGTFSSYEQYF. CDR3 DNA: TGTGCCAGCAGCCATTCTGGAGGGACTTTCAGCTCCTACGAGCAGTACTTC.

This clonotype was observed at least ten times. The chain combines TRBV12-3 or TRBV12-4 with TRBJ1-1, with no clear D. The CDR3 runs 12 residues. The ends were cut back, 3 bases at V and 7 bases at J, with 9 bases in the middle. In DNA form, the CDR3 reads TGTGCCAGCAGTTTCTACCCCCGTGAAGCTTTCTTT. This codes for CASSFYPREAFF.